This is a list of T cell receptor beta chains from one sample in a study of shared clonotypes between healthy human individuals. Here immunoSEQ multiplex PCR was the method, and the copy in TCRdb shows in-frame clones only, minus some. The sample lists approximately 1.9 million clones, 93% occurring once. The sequencing input was naive CD8+ T cells from PBMCs. The receptor set was obtained from a man aged 18-30 years in good health. Some clones in this sample may be carry-over from other donors' samples. The CDR3 runs from the conserved cysteine through the conserved F or W. D genes are given only for firm matches. The size of a clone is reported for some rows only, either as once, few or many, or as a class for expanded clones.

j_call: TRBJ2-1; clone_size: -; v_call: TRBV19; d_call: TRBD2; cdr3_aa: CASSIGTSGNEQFF; cdr3_nt: TGTGCCAGTAGTATTGGGACTAGCGGGAATGAGCAGTTCTTC
j_call: TRBJ1-4; clone_size: -; v_call: TRBV28; d_call: -; cdr3_aa: CASRQGYRLFF; cdr3_nt: TGTGCCAGCAGGCAGGGGTACAGACTGTTTTTT
j_call: TRBJ2-7; clone_size: -; v_call: TRBV7-9; d_call: -; cdr3_aa: CASSLVGRLYEQYF; cdr3_nt: TGTGCCAGCAGCTTGGTGGGCCGTCTCTACGAGCAGTACTTC
j_call: TRBJ1-1; clone_size: -; v_call: TRBV28; d_call: -; cdr3_aa: CASSWDPETMNTEAFF; cdr3_nt: TGTGCCAGCAGTTGGGACCCTGAAACTATGAACACTGAAGCTTTCTTT
j_call: TRBJ2-7; clone_size: -; v_call: TRBV13; d_call: -; cdr3_aa: CASSTGREEQYF; cdr3_nt: TGTGCCAGCAGCACGGGGCGGGAAGAGCAGTACTTC
j_call: TRBJ1-1; clone_size: -; v_call: TRBV19; d_call: TRBD1; cdr3_aa: CASSILQGENTEAFF; cdr3_nt: TGTGCCAGTAGTATCCTGCAGGGGGAGAACACTGAAGCTTTCTTT
j_call: TRBJ2-7; clone_size: -; v_call: TRBV25-1; d_call: TRBD1; cdr3_aa: CASSDRESSYEQYF; cdr3_nt: TGTGCCAGCAGCGACAGGGAGAGCTCCTACGAGCAGTACTTC
j_call: TRBJ1-5; clone_size: -; v_call: TRBV7-9; d_call: TRBD1; cdr3_aa: CASSLSGQGWNQPQHF; cdr3_nt: TGTGCCAGCAGCCTATCGGGACAGGGGTGGAATCAGCCCCAGCATTTT
j_call: TRBJ2-1; clone_size: few; v_call: TRBV13; d_call: TRBD2; cdr3_aa: CASSSRAGGMNEQFF; cdr3_nt: TGTGCCAGCAGCTCCCGAGCGGGAGGGATGAATGAGCAGTTCTTC
j_call: TRBJ2-6; clone_size: few; v_call: TRBV7-2; d_call: -; cdr3_aa: CASSLGRSGANVLTF; cdr3_nt: TGTGCCAGCAGCTTAGGGCGCTCTGGGGCCAACGTCCTGACTTTC
j_call: TRBJ2-3; clone_size: -; v_call: TRBV2; d_call: TRBD2; cdr3_aa: CASSEGLAGGYSTDTQYF; cdr3_nt: TGTGCCAGCAGTGAGGGACTAGCGGGAGGCTATAGCACAGATACGCAGTATTTT
j_call: TRBJ2-1; clone_size: -; v_call: TRBV7-8; d_call: -; cdr3_aa: CASSLAGASYNEQFF; cdr3_nt: TGTGCCAGCAGCTTAGCGGGGGCCTCCTACAATGAGCAGTTCTTC
j_call: TRBJ2-7; clone_size: -; v_call: TRBV28; d_call: -; cdr3_aa: CATSRSTWGVYEQYF; cdr3_nt: TGTGCCACCTCTAGGTCGACTTGGGGAGTCTACGAGCAGTACTTC
j_call: TRBJ2-2; clone_size: -; v_call: TRBV28; d_call: TRBD2; cdr3_aa: CASSLVERESTGELFF; cdr3_nt: TGTGCCAGCAGTTTAGTTGAGCGGGAGAGCACCGGGGAGCTGTTTTTT
j_call: TRBJ2-7; clone_size: -; v_call: TRBV7-2; d_call: TRBD1; cdr3_aa: CASSLGAGTGLWEQYF; cdr3_nt: TGTGCCAGCAGCTTGGGCGCCGGGACAGGGTTGTGGGAGCAGTACTTC
j_call: TRBJ1-5; clone_size: -; v_call: TRBV7-8; d_call: TRBD1; cdr3_aa: CASSLKATGTELNSNQPQHF; cdr3_nt: TGTGCCAGCAGCTTAAAGGCAACCGGGACAGAGCTCAATAGCAATCAGCCCCAGCATTTT
j_call: TRBJ2-1; clone_size: -; v_call: TRBV27; d_call: TRBD2; cdr3_aa: CASSTGRARVSNEQFF; cdr3_nt: TGTGCCAGCAGTACCGGGAGGGCCCGGGTTTCCAATGAGCAGTTCTTC
j_call: TRBJ1-5; clone_size: -; v_call: TRBV19; d_call: -; cdr3_aa: CASSIQATNQPQHF; cdr3_nt: TGTGCCAGTAGTATTCAGGCTACCAATCAGCCCCAGCATTTT